The 23 T cell receptor beta chains in this list originate from one sample, sequenced in a study of T cell changes during pregnancy in multiple sclerosis. Clones were sequenced by immunoSEQ multiplex PCR, and TCRdb holds only the in-frame ones, with some missing. The sample contains around 97,000 clones, 75% to 95% of which appear only once. The sequenced sample was peripheral blood, obtained in the second trimester of pregnancy. These receptors originate from a female donor in good health, enrolled as a control in a pregnancy study.

The rearrangement joins TRBV7-9 to TRBJ1-3; a weak D match, TRBD1 (5 bases). This CDR3 has 19 amino acids. The germline gives CDR1 SEHNR, CDR2 FQNEAQ (reference sequence). V gave up 1 base and J gave up 1 base, with 20 bases separating them. The CDR3 spells CASSLEGRVSIESGNTIYF. For the CDR3, the DNA is TGTGCCAGCAGCTTAGAGGGCAGGGTGTCAATAGAATCTGGAAACACCATATATTTT.

This clone was recorded only once. The chain has TRBV4-1 and TRBJ2-5; possibly TRBD1 for D (5 bases). The CDR3 is 14 residues long. The V gene lost 1 base and the J gene lost 5 bases, with 11 bases spanning the gap. Germline lookup yields CDR1 MGHRA and CDR2 YSYEKL. The CDR3 DNA follows: TGCGCCAGCAGCCAAGCAGGGCTGCAGGAGACCCAGTACTTC. Protein sequence: CASSQAGLQETQYF.

The chain carries TRBV21-1 and TRBJ2-7; the listed D gene, TRBD2, was not tested against the DNA. TRBV21-1 is flagged as a pseudogene. The length of the CDR3 is 15 residues. This CDR3 reads CASSTRDSISYEQYF. The DNA for the CDR3 is TGTGCCAGCAGCACCCGGGACTCCATCTCCTACGAGCAGTACTTC.

V gene TRBV6-5 combines with J gene TRBJ1-2; maybe TRBD1 (6 bases). V dropped 7 bases and J dropped 8 bases, with 17 bases sitting between them. This CDR3 has 13 residues. Germline V CDR1 and CDR2: MNHEY, SVGAGI. The CDR3 loop reads CASTHGTRKGYTF. For the CDR3, the DNA is TGTGCCAGCACCCATGGGACACGAAAGGGCTACACCTTC.

This sequence joins TRBV18 and TRBJ2-3, with 8 positions matching TRBD2. With 2 bases clipped from V and 4 bases from J, the junction kept 5 bases outside the gene matches. CDR1 KGHSH and CDR2 LQKENI come from the germline V gene. There are 15 residues in the CDR3. CDR3 loop: CASSPIGRAADTQYF. The CDR3 nucleotides are TGTGCCAGCTCACCAATCGGGAGGGCAGCAGATACGCAGTATTTT.

As for this clone: One end of the junction does not line up with germline, which may come from a read error. The gene calls are TRBV27 and TRBJ2-1; 7 bases align to TRBD1. This CDR3 has 15 amino acids. Looked up from germline, CDR1 is MNHEY and CDR2 is SMNVEV (reference sequence). CDR3 residues: CASSLSGTAYNEQFF. The CDR3 DNA is TGTGCCAGCAGTCTATCCGGGACAGCATACAATGAGCAGTTCTTC.

The rearrangement links TRBV4-3 to TRBJ2-5; 8 bases agree with TRBD2. Trimming removed 4 bases from V and 4 bases from J; junction bases left unmatched: 8. The CDR3 has 15 residues. Germline values: CDR1 LGHNA, CDR2 YSLEER. CDR3 residues: CASSPISGTRETQYF. As DNA, the CDR3 is TGCGCCAGCAGCCCGATTTCCGGGACTAGAGAGACCCAGTACTTC.

The gene calls are TRBV7-9 and TRBJ2-1, with 10 bases lining up with TRBD2. The CDR3 spans 15 residues. Germline loops: CDR1 SEHNR, CDR2 FQNEAQ (reference sequence). Trimming took 5 bases from V and 6 from J; bases not matched to a gene: 7. The chain's CDR3 is CASSRPASGSNEQFF. The CDR3 nucleotides are TGTGCCAGCAGCCGGCCCGCTAGCGGGAGCAATGAGCAGTTCTTC. Full variable domain (remainder filled in from reference TRBV7-9 and TRBJ2-1): DTGVSQNPRHKITKRGQNVTFRCDPISEHNRLYWYRQTLGQGPEFLTYFQNEAQLEKSRLLSDRFSAERPKGSFSTLEIQRTEQGDSAMYLCASSRPASGSNEQFFGPGTRLTVL.

The V and J genes are TRBV7-2 and TRBJ1-2, with D possibly TRBD1 on 6 matching bases. Germline CDR1 reads SGHTA; CDR2 reads FQGNSA. This CDR3 is 14 amino acids long. The DNA of the CDR3 is TGTGCGACGAGGGGGAGTCCCCGTAACTATGGCTACACCTTC. This encodes CATRGSPRNYGYTF.

The CDR3 loop is CASSVVTNTNVLTF. CDR3 sequence (DNA): TGTGCCAGCAGTGTCGTAACGAACACCAACGTCCTGACTTTC. This sequence joins TRBV6-1 and TRBJ2-6; D not certain. The CDR3 is 14 residues long. V lost 4 bases and J 8 bases, leaving 12 bases between the germline ends. CDR1 is MNHNS and CDR2 is SASEGT in the germline V gene.

V gene TRBV9 combines with J gene TRBJ1-2; 7 nucleotides line up with TRBD1. From germline, CDR1 is SGDLS and CDR2 YYNGEE. The length of the CDR3 is 14 residues. V gave up 5 bases and J gave up 8 bases; unmatched junction bases: 12. CDR3 region: CASSADRAIGGYTF. CDR3 nucleotide sequence: TGTGCCAGCAGTGCCGACAGGGCTATAGGCGGCTACACCTTC.

J is TRBJ2-3 and V is TRBV7-2, with 8 bases matching TRBD1. The CDR3 is 19 amino acids. CDR1 and CDR2 from the germline V gene are SGHTA and FQGNSA. Germline trimming cut 4 bases from V and 2 bases from J; bases unmatched to any gene: 17. In DNA form, the CDR3 reads TGTGCCAGCAGCTCGGACAGGGACGTATATGTTCTGAACACAGATACGCAGTATTTT. This sequence encodes CASSSDRDVYVLNTDTQYF.

This sequence joins TRBV7-2 and TRBJ2-1; 7 bases are shared with TRBD2. V shed 4 bases, J shed 9 bases, and the junction held 9 bases outside the gene matches. CDR1 SGHTA and CDR2 FQGNSA come from the germline V gene. The CDR3 contains 14 residues. This CDR3 is CASSSGLVRGEQFF. The CDR3 DNA reads as TGTGCCAGCAGCTCCGGACTAGTCAGAGGTGAGCAGTTCTTC. Looking up the rest from reference TRBV7-2 and TRBJ2-1 gives the full variable domain: GAGVSQSPSNKVTEKGKDVELRCDPISGHTALYWYRQSLGQGLEFLIYFQGNSAPDKSGLPSDRFSAERTGGSVSTLTIQRTQQEDSAVYLCASSSGLVRGEQFFGPGTRLTVL.

The chain uses TRBV25-1 and TRBJ2-1; 10 nucleotides align to TRBD1. Germline CDR1 is MGHDK and CDR2 is SYGVNS. The CDR3 contains 15 residues. V was clipped by 0 bases and J by 7 bases; unmatched bases: 3. As DNA, the CDR3 is TGTGCCAGCAGTGAATATAGGACAGGGGGGAATGAGCAGTTCTTC. It specifies CASSEYRTGGNEQFF.

The chain recombines TRBV9 with TRBJ1-6; 7 bases map to TRBD1. CDR3 size: 16 residues. V was pared by 0 bases and J by 3 bases, with 3 bases of the junction left unmatched. Germline assignment: CDR1 SGDLS and CDR2 YYNGEE. CDR3 DNA sequence: TGTGCCAGCAGCGTAGGAGCAGGGGGCTATAATTCACCCCTCCACTTT. The encoded protein is CASSVGAGGYNSPLHF.

The V call is TRBV5-8, the J call TRBJ2-1; the D gene is possibly TRBD1 (5 bases). The V end was cut by 4 bases, the J end by 2 bases, with 19 bases between. Germline assignment: CDR1 SGHTS and CDR2 YDEGEE. This CDR3 is built from 17 residues. CDR3 sequence: CASSEGAPLRPYNEQFF. CDR3 nucleotides: TGTGCCAGCAGCGAAGGGGCCCCCTTGAGGCCCTACAATGAGCAGTTCTTC.

The rearrangement links TRBV13 to TRBJ1-1, with D possibly being TRBD1 (6 bases). CDR1 is PRHDT and CDR2 is FYEKMQ in the germline V gene (reference sequence). V was shortened by 4 bases and J by 2 bases, with 8 bases between the two germline ends. The CDR3 extends over 13 amino acids. DNA of the CDR3: TGTGCCAGCAGCTACAGGGTCAACACTGAAGCTTTCTTT. Amino acids: CASSYRVNTEAFF. The complete variable domain, with remaining parts taken from reference TRBV13 and TRBJ1-1, reads AAGVIQSPRHLIKEKRETATLKCYPIPRHDTVYWYQQGPGQDPQFLISFYEKMQSDKGSIPDRFSAQQFSDYHSELNMSSLELGDSALYFCASSYRVNTEAFFGQGTRLTVV.

This clone was seen just once. The chain joins TRBV14 to TRBJ1-1; the D gene is possibly TRBD1 (6 bases). Germline V gene data show CDR1 as SGHDN and CDR2 as FVKESK. Trimming took 5 bases from V and 0 from J, leaving 7 bases between them. The CDR3 spans 13 residues. CDR3 DNA: TGTGCCAGCAGCGGACAGCTGAACACTGAAGCTTTCTTT. Residues: CASSGQLNTEAFF.

The V gene is TRBV18, the J gene TRBJ1-1; D gene uncertain. Per germline, CDR1 KGHSH and CDR2 LQKENI. The CDR3 loop spans 16 amino acids. V was cut by 0 bases and J by 8 bases, with 19 bases left in between. The CDR3 nucleotides read TGTGCCAGCTCACCACCGCCAGGAACTTCGGAACCAGAAGCTTTCTTT. This codes for CASSPPPGTSEPEAFF.

The chain combines TRBV6-1 with TRBJ1-5; TRBD1 might be the D (6 bases). Germline lookup yields CDR1 MNHNS and CDR2 SASEGT. This CDR3 is built from 17 residues. V lost 4 bases to trimming and J lost 1 base, with 17 bases between them. The CDR3 reads CASSVSAGAASNQPQHF. CDR3 nucleotides: TGTGCCAGCAGTGTCAGTGCAGGGGCCGCAAGCAATCAGCCCCAGCATTTT.

The chain joins TRBV27 to TRBJ1-5, with 9 bases identical to TRBD1. CDR1 MNHEY and CDR2 SMNVEV come from the germline V gene (reference sequence). The CDR3 contains 19 residues. The ends lost 3 bases at V and 1 base at J; junction bases unmatched: 13. CDR3 in DNA: TGTGCCAGCAGTTTGCGACCTCCGGGACAGGGCTTGAGCAATCAGCCCCAGCATTTT. Amino acids: CASSLRPPGQGLSNQPQHF.

The chain links TRBV21-1 to TRBJ2-2; the DNA was not used to check the table's D call, TRBD2. TRBV21-1 is termed a pseudogene. This CDR3 comprises 18 residues. The CDR3 sequence: CASSKALSGTSGEGELFF. The CDR3 DNA sequence: TGTGCCAGCAGCAAAGCGCTTTCTGGGACTAGCGGGGAGGGGGAGCTGTTTTTT.

The rearrangement uses TRBV27 and TRBJ2-2, with a possible D match to TRBD2 (7 bases). Germline CDR1 and CDR2: MNHEY and SMNVEV (reference sequence). The ends were cut back, 5 bases at V and 4 bases at J, with 17 bases in the middle. The CDR3 is 16 amino acids. CDR3 nucleotide sequence: TGTGCCAGCAGTGCAGACCCAGGGGAGGGCACCGGGGAGCTGTTTTTT. This translates into CASSADPGEGTGELFF.